This is a list of T cell receptor beta chains from one sample in a study of blood T cell repertoires in COVID-19. The protocol was immunoSEQ multiplex PCR, while the TCRdb copy is restricted to in-frame clones and leaves out a portion. The sample lists 300,000 or so clones; around 92% were seen once. The material sequenced was peripheral blood. Receptors were obtained from a man aged 18 to 30 who had recovered from COVID-19. Both conserved end residues are part of each CDR3. Fields, in order: V gene, J gene, D gene, clone size, CDR3 length, CDR3 DNA, CDR3 protein. The D gene is left open where the match is weak. Expanded clones get a size class; other rows say once, few or many, or leave the size out.

V gene: TRBV5-6
J gene: TRBJ1-4
D gene: NA
clone size: NA
CDR3 length: 15
CDR3 DNA: TGTGCCAGCAGCTTGGTGGGAGCGATTAATGAAAAACTGTTTTTT
CDR3 protein: CASSLVGAINEKLFF

V gene: TRBV18
J gene: TRBJ1-5
D gene: TRBD1
clone size: NA
CDR3 length: 17
CDR3 DNA: TGTGCCAGCTCACCGAGTTGGACAGGGGGAGGCAATCAGCCCCAGCATTTT
CDR3 protein: CASSPSWTGGGNQPQHF

V gene: TRBV7-6
J gene: TRBJ1-1
D gene: TRBD1
clone size: NA
CDR3 length: 13
CDR3 DNA: TGTGCCAGCAGCCCGCGACAGGGGACTGAAGCTTTCTTT
CDR3 protein: CASSPRQGTEAFF

V gene: TRBV30
J gene: TRBJ2-4
D gene: TRBD2
clone size: NA
CDR3 length: 15
CDR3 DNA: TGTGCCTGGAGTGTAGCGGGAGGGGACAAAAACATTCAGTACTTC
CDR3 protein: CAWSVAGGDKNIQYF

V gene: TRBV29-1
J gene: TRBJ2-7
D gene: TRBD1
clone size: NA
CDR3 length: 12
CDR3 DNA: TGCAGCGTCGGGGACAGTTACTACGAGCAGTACTTC
CDR3 protein: CSVGDSYYEQYF

V gene: TRBV10-3
J gene: TRBJ2-7
D gene: NA
clone size: NA
CDR3 length: 11
CDR3 DNA: TGTGCCATCAGTGCCCAATACGAGCAGTACTTC
CDR3 protein: CAISAQYEQYF

V gene: TRBV7-9
J gene: TRBJ1-3
D gene: TRBD1
clone size: NA
CDR3 length: 16
CDR3 DNA: TGTGCCAGCAGCTTGGTTACAGGGGGCTCTGGAAACACCATATATTTT
CDR3 protein: CASSLVTGGSGNTIYF

V gene: TRBV18
J gene: TRBJ2-6
D gene: NA
clone size: NA
CDR3 length: 15
CDR3 DNA: TGTGCCACCCCGGAGGGCAACTCTGGGGCCAACGTCCTGACTTTC
CDR3 protein: CATPEGNSGANVLTF

V gene: TRBV6-6
J gene: TRBJ1-4
D gene: NA
clone size: few
CDR3 length: 15
CDR3 DNA: TGTGCCAGCAGTAATCCTCCGGGGGGTGATGAAAAACTGTTTTTT
CDR3 protein: CASSNPPGGDEKLFF

V gene: TRBV5-1
J gene: TRBJ1-2
D gene: TRBD1
clone size: NA
CDR3 length: 13
CDR3 DNA: TGCGCCAGCAGGCCGGGACAGGGCCTTGGCTACACCTTC
CDR3 protein: CASRPGQGLGYTF

V gene: TRBV27
J gene: TRBJ2-7
D gene: NA
clone size: NA
CDR3 length: 15
CDR3 DNA: TGTGCCAGCAGTTTATCTGGGCAGAATTCCTACGAGCAGTACTTC
CDR3 protein: CASSLSGQNSYEQYF

V gene: TRBV29-1
J gene: TRBJ2-6
D gene: NA
clone size: NA
CDR3 length: 14
CDR3 DNA: TGCAGCGTTTCAACTAGCACTGGGGCCAACGTCCTGACTTTC
CDR3 protein: CSVSTSTGANVLTF

V gene: TRBV5-5
J gene: TRBJ1-2
D gene: TRBD1
clone size: NA
CDR3 length: 16
CDR3 DNA: TGTGCCAGCAGCTTGGATTTGGACAGGGGTAACTATGGCTACACCTTC
CDR3 protein: CASSLDLDRGNYGYTF

V gene: TRBV15
J gene: TRBJ2-2
D gene: TRBD1
clone size: NA
CDR3 length: 14
CDR3 DNA: TGTGCCACCAGCACAGACAGGGCATCCGGGGAGCTGTTTTTT
CDR3 protein: CATSTDRASGELFF

V gene: TRBV5-1
J gene: TRBJ1-1
D gene: NA
clone size: NA
CDR3 length: 14
CDR3 DNA: TGCGCCAGCAGCTTAGGGCAGGGCTCAACTGAAGCTTTCTTT
CDR3 protein: CASSLGQGSTEAFF

V gene: TRBV18
J gene: TRBJ1-1
D gene: TRBD1
clone size: NA
CDR3 length: 18
CDR3 DNA: TGTGCCAGCTCACCGTACCTAACCTCCGGGACAGGGGGACCTGAAGCTTTCTTT
CDR3 protein: CASSPYLTSGTGGPEAFF

V gene: TRBV27
J gene: TRBJ2-7
D gene: TRBD2
clone size: few
CDR3 length: 16
CDR3 DNA: TGTGCCAGCAGTTTCCCCAGCGGGAGCGGGCGCTACGAGCAGTACTTC
CDR3 protein: CASSFPSGSGRYEQYF

V gene: TRBV28
J gene: TRBJ1-1
D gene: NA
clone size: NA
CDR3 length: 11
CDR3 DNA: TGTGCCACTCTCGAGGGTGCTGAAGCTTTCTTT
CDR3 protein: CATLEGAEAFF

V gene: TRBV6-2/TRBV6-3
J gene: TRBJ2-2
D gene: NA
clone size: NA
CDR3 length: 16
CDR3 DNA: TGTGCCAGCAGTTACTGGTCGGGGTATGGGACCGGGGAGCTGTTTTTT
CDR3 protein: CASSYWSGYGTGELFF

V gene: TRBV9
J gene: TRBJ1-1
D gene: NA
clone size: NA
CDR3 length: 17
CDR3 DNA: TGTGCCAGCAGCGAGTGGGGCGGTGGTGGTGTGGACACTGAAGCTTTCTTT
CDR3 protein: CASSEWGGGGVDTEAFF

V gene: TRBV9
J gene: TRBJ1-4
D gene: TRBD1
clone size: NA
CDR3 length: 15
CDR3 DNA: TGTGCCAGCAGCGCACGACAGGGGAAGAGTGAAAAACTGTTTTTT
CDR3 protein: CASSARQGKSEKLFF

V gene: TRBV6-2/TRBV6-3
J gene: TRBJ1-1
D gene: TRBD1
clone size: NA
CDR3 length: 14
CDR3 DNA: TGTGCCAGCAGCAAGACAGGGGGCCACACTGAAGCTTTCTTT
CDR3 protein: CASSKTGGHTEAFF

V gene: TRBV30
J gene: TRBJ2-2
D gene: NA
clone size: NA
CDR3 length: 14
CDR3 DNA: TGTGCCTGGAGTCTCTCCTTCTTCACCGGGGAGCTGTTTTTT
CDR3 protein: CAWSLSFFTGELFF

V gene: TRBV5-4
J gene: TRBJ2-3
D gene: NA
clone size: NA
CDR3 length: 17
CDR3 DNA: TGTGCCAGCAGCTTGGAGCCGGGACTCCAAAACACAGATACGCAGTATTTT
CDR3 protein: CASSLEPGLQNTDTQYF

V gene: TRBV18
J gene: TRBJ2-7
D gene: TRBD2
clone size: NA
CDR3 length: 15
CDR3 DNA: TGTGCCAGCTCACCCACGGGGGGTGCGGGAAACGAGCAGTACTTC
CDR3 protein: CASSPTGGAGNEQYF

V gene: TRBV19
J gene: TRBJ2-1
D gene: TRBD2
clone size: NA
CDR3 length: 15
CDR3 DNA: TGTGCCAGTAGTCCCCGGCGGGAGGGAAGGAATGAGCAGTTCTTC
CDR3 protein: CASSPRREGRNEQFF

V gene: TRBV4-1
J gene: TRBJ2-5
D gene: TRBD2
clone size: NA
CDR3 length: 20
CDR3 DNA: TGCGCCAGCAGCCAAGATTCGCCACTCTGGACTAGCGGGAGCCAAGAGACCCAGTACTTC
CDR3 protein: CASSQDSPLWTSGSQETQYF

V gene: TRBV5-1
J gene: TRBJ2-1
D gene: TRBD1
clone size: NA
CDR3 length: 13
CDR3 DNA: TGCGCCAGCGGACAGGGTGGTTTCTATGAGCAGTTCTTC
CDR3 protein: CASGQGGFYEQFF

V gene: TRBV7-3
J gene: TRBJ2-5
D gene: TRBD1
clone size: NA
CDR3 length: 15
CDR3 DNA: TGTGCCAGCAGCTTAACGGGGACAGGGCAGGAGACCCAGTACTTC
CDR3 protein: CASSLTGTGQETQYF

V gene: TRBV6-6
J gene: TRBJ1-2
D gene: TRBD1
clone size: few
CDR3 length: 15
CDR3 DNA: TGTGCCAGCAGTTACCACCGAGGGACAGACTATGGCTACACCTTC
CDR3 protein: CASSYHRGTDYGYTF

V gene: TRBV29-1
J gene: TRBJ1-1
D gene: TRBD1
clone size: NA
CDR3 length: 14
CDR3 DNA: TGCAGCGTCTACAGGGGGCCTGGAGGCACTGAAGCTTTCTTT
CDR3 protein: CSVYRGPGGTEAFF

V gene: TRBV19
J gene: TRBJ1-2
D gene: TRBD1
clone size: NA
CDR3 length: 14
CDR3 DNA: TGTGCCAGTAGTACGGGACAGACATACTATGGCTACACCTTC
CDR3 protein: CASSTGQTYYGYTF

V gene: TRBV25-1
J gene: TRBJ1-5
D gene: NA
clone size: NA
CDR3 length: 13
CDR3 DNA: TGTGCCAGCAGTGAGTCGGGCAATCAGCCCCAGCATTTT
CDR3 protein: CASSESGNQPQHF

V gene: TRBV6-2/TRBV6-3
J gene: TRBJ2-7
D gene: TRBD2
clone size: NA
CDR3 length: 15
CDR3 DNA: TGTGCCAGCAGTACCCTAGCGGGAGGGCCCTACGAGCAGTACTTC
CDR3 protein: CASSTLAGGPYEQYF

V gene: TRBV3-1/TRBV3-2
J gene: TRBJ1-1
D gene: NA
clone size: NA
CDR3 length: 14
CDR3 DNA: TGTGCCAGCAGCCAAGCGGGGTGGGGGGTAGAAGCTTTCTTT
CDR3 protein: CASSQAGWGVEAFF

V gene: TRBV6-5
J gene: TRBJ1-1
D gene: NA
clone size: NA
CDR3 length: 12
CDR3 DNA: TGTGCCAGCATGTCCCCCGGGACTGAAGCTTTCTTT
CDR3 protein: CASMSPGTEAFF

V gene: TRBV5-4
J gene: TRBJ1-1
D gene: NA
clone size: NA
CDR3 length: 13
CDR3 DNA: TGTGCCAGCAGCTTTTCCCCGGGCACTGAAGCTTTCTTT
CDR3 protein: CASSFSPGTEAFF

V gene: TRBV11-2
J gene: TRBJ2-1
D gene: NA
clone size: NA
CDR3 length: 14
CDR3 DNA: TGTGCCAGCAGCTTATTTCCTGTCTACAATGAGCAGTTCTTC
CDR3 protein: CASSLFPVYNEQFF

V gene: TRBV18
J gene: TRBJ1-2
D gene: NA
clone size: NA
CDR3 length: 12
CDR3 DNA: TGTGCCAGCTCACCGCGGGACTATGGCTACACCTTC
CDR3 protein: CASSPRDYGYTF

V gene: TRBV5-4
J gene: TRBJ1-2
D gene: TRBD1
clone size: NA
CDR3 length: 14
CDR3 DNA: TGTGCCAGCAGCTTGGGGGACAGAAGATATGGCTACACCTTC
CDR3 protein: CASSLGDRRYGYTF

V gene: TRBV18
J gene: TRBJ2-2
D gene: NA
clone size: NA
CDR3 length: 14
CDR3 DNA: TGTGCCAGCTCACCTTTTGGAGATACCGGGGAGCTGTTTTTT
CDR3 protein: CASSPFGDTGELFF

V gene: TRBV6-5
J gene: TRBJ1-4
D gene: TRBD1
clone size: NA
CDR3 length: 15
CDR3 DNA: TGTGCCAGCGGTCAATGGGACAGGGGGGTAGGAAAACTGTTTTTT
CDR3 protein: CASGQWDRGVGKLFF

V gene: TRBV24-1
J gene: TRBJ1-4
D gene: NA
clone size: NA
CDR3 length: 18
CDR3 DNA: TGTGCCACCAGTGCCTCCAGAGGGCCCCCACCTCTCGGTGAAAAACTGTTTTTT
CDR3 protein: CATSASRGPPPLGEKLFF

V gene: TRBV10-2
J gene: TRBJ1-1
D gene: NA
clone size: NA
CDR3 length: 14
CDR3 DNA: TGCGCCAGCAGTGTCTCCGAGCGGGACACTGAAGCTTTCTTT
CDR3 protein: CASSVSERDTEAFF

V gene: TRBV5-1
J gene: TRBJ2-7
D gene: NA
clone size: NA
CDR3 length: 14
CDR3 DNA: TGCGCCAGCAGCTTGGACGGTAGCTCCTACGAGCAGTACTTC
CDR3 protein: CASSLDGSSYEQYF

V gene: TRBV7-3
J gene: TRBJ2-1
D gene: NA
clone size: NA
CDR3 length: 15
CDR3 DNA: TGTGCCAGCAGGAAAACAGGGAGCTCCTACAATGAGCAGTTCTTC
CDR3 protein: CASRKTGSSYNEQFF

V gene: TRBV14
J gene: TRBJ2-7
D gene: TRBD1
clone size: NA
CDR3 length: 14
CDR3 DNA: TGTGCCAGCAGCCGGATTGGACAGGGCTACGAGCAGTACTTC
CDR3 protein: CASSRIGQGYEQYF

V gene: TRBV3-1/TRBV3-2
J gene: TRBJ2-3
D gene: TRBD1
clone size: NA
CDR3 length: 18
CDR3 DNA: TGTGCCAGCAGCCAACAATTACCGGGACAGGGGTTAGTAGATACGCAGTATTTT
CDR3 protein: CASSQQLPGQGLVDTQYF

V gene: TRBV5-1
J gene: TRBJ1-1
D gene: TRBD1
clone size: NA
CDR3 length: 15
CDR3 DNA: TGCGCCAGCAGCTTGGAGGGACAGGGGAACACTGAAGCTTTCTTT
CDR3 protein: CASSLEGQGNTEAFF

V gene: TRBV7-9
J gene: TRBJ2-7
D gene: TRBD1
clone size: once
CDR3 length: 18
CDR3 DNA: TGTGCCAGCAGCTACCCTTTGGGAGTCGGGACAGGAATATACGAGCAGTACTTC
CDR3 protein: CASSYPLGVGTGIYEQYF

V gene: TRBV7-8
J gene: TRBJ1-3
D gene: NA
clone size: NA
CDR3 length: 14
CDR3 DNA: TGTGCCAGCAGCTTGGCAGGGATTGGAAACACCATATATTTT
CDR3 protein: CASSLAGIGNTIYF